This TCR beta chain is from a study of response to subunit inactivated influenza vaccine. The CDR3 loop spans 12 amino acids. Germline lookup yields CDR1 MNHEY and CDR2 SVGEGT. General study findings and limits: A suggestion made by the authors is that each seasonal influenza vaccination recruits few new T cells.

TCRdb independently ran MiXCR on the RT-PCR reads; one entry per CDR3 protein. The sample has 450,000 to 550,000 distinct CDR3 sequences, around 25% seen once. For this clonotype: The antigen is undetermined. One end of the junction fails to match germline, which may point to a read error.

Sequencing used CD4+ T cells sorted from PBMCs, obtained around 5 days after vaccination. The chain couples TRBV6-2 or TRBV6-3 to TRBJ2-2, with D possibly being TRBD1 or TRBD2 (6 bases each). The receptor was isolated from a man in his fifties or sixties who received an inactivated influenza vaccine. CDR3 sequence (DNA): TGTGCCAGCAGCTTCAGGGGCGGGAAGCTGTTTTTT. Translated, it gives CASSFRGGKLFF.